This TCR beta chain appears in the sequencing data of a study of OX40 agonist ivuxolimab in advanced cancers. Points from the study as a whole: Nonresponders, in some cases, also had low normalized T-cell clonal expansion. Average numbers of expanded clones were greater in CD8+ T cells than in CD4+. Doses of 0.1 to 3.0 mg/kg were accompanied by clonal expansion of CD4+ and CD8+ blood T cells by week 6.

Enrollment shut out patients with autoimmune disease history or systemic immunosuppression. This clone has only a few counts. Its matching antigen is unknown. CDR1 is GTSNPN, CDR2 SVGIG, per germline (reference sequence). The CDR3 is made up of 16 amino acids. Trimming removed 0 bases at V and 3 bases at J, with 16 bases between. Clones were read by immunoSEQ multiplex PCR, and TCRdb kept only the in-frame ones, dropping some. The sample consists of some 10,000 clones, 75% to 85% of them appearing once. V is TRBV30 and J is TRBJ2-3; D remains ambiguous. The TCR comes from an adult with an advanced solid tumor such as melanoma, head and neck, liver or kidney cancer. The sample in question was CD4+ or CD8+ T cells sorted from blood, obtained in a trial of the OX40 agonist ivuxolimab. The CDR3 DNA follows: TGTGCCTGGAGTGTACCGGAAGGGTGGGGTACAGATACGCAGTATTTT. Translation: CAWSVPEGWGTDTQYF.